The present entry profiles one T cell receptor beta chain with its context. Antigen unknown. These data originate in a study of vaccination and CD4 T cells after COVID-19. This sample's treatment: approximately 9-day PBMC culture with coronavirus spike peptide pools or control peptides (ViraFEST assay). Positive PCR tests dated from March to December 2020, predating US Alpha, Beta and Delta variants. Each well received two million PBMCs, cultured with 10 IU/ml IL-2 and 9.5 to 10 ug/ml peptide pools. Researchers grew the cells for under eleven days and then pulled out CD4+ T cells by negative selection. Cultured CD4+ T cells had their DNA profiled by the Oncomine TCR Beta short-read assay. CD4+ T cells were cultured, and genomic DNA was extracted from them. One entry per CDR3 protein, called by TCRdb with MiXCR from the PCR reads. The sample carries tens of thousands of distinct CDR3 sequences, approximately 59% recorded once.

Germline loops: CDR1 MRHNA, CDR2 SNTAGT. V was pared by 5 bases and J by 2 bases, with 6 bases of the junction left unmatched. The CDR3 spans 15 residues. The sequenced material came from CD4+ T cells from blood, cultured in vitro. This receptor was taken from a human donor who had recovered from COVID-19. The chain has TRBV6-4 and TRBJ2-3; 8 nucleotides match TRBD2. The CDR3 sequence: CASSRGGLLTDTQYF. The DNA of the CDR3 is TGTGCCAGCAGTCGGGGGGGACTGCTCACAGATACGCAGTATTTT.